This section outlines one T cell receptor (beta chain) sequence together with its context. Its antigen remains unidentified. Germline CDR1 is WSHSY and CDR2 is SAAADI. This CDR3 spans 14 amino acids. The V and J ends lost 8 bases and 0 bases respectively, with 14 bases between them. PCR primers comprised 60 Vbeta and 13 Jbeta primers. Data came from immunoSEQ multiplex PCR; TCRdb stores just in-frame clones and leaves some out. This sample has about 150,000 clones, with under 80% found just once. This record belongs to a study of cytomegalovirus exposure and HLA in healthy donors. Study at large: About 85 million unique TCRs from HLA-typed donors were held in an early release of data. Whole-study findings and limits: The authors considered a cluster of highly shared sequence variants likely to be a sequencing artifact.

The rearrangement joins TRBV10-2 to TRBJ2-7; maybe TRBD2 (6 bases). This receptor was identified in a man younger than 40 in good health and CMV-seronegative. Sequencing input: PBMCs. The CDR3 sequence is CASGREPSSYEQYF. DNA of the CDR3: TGCGCCAGCGGCCGGGAGCCGAGCTCCTACGAGCAGTACTTC.